The rows below give T cell receptor beta chains drawn from one sample of a study of shared clonotypes between healthy human individuals. This table comes from immunoSEQ multiplex PCR, and its TCRdb copy is limited to in-frame clones, with some not included. The table has millions of clones, roughly 94% seen once; the top ten hold roughly 0.13%. What was sequenced was naive CD4+ T cells sorted from blood. The receptors derive from a man aged 18 to 30 in good health. Each CDR3 is given with its conserved first and last residue. Fields, in order: V gene, D gene, J gene, clone size, CDR3 protein, CDR3 DNA. The D gene is left open where the match is weak. Clone size is shown for a subset of rows, as once, few, many or a class of expanded clone.

V: TRBV27
D: .
J: TRBJ1-5
size: .
CDR3: CASSLLFGGPQPQHF
DNA: TGTGCCAGCAGTTTATTATTCGGCGGTCCTCAGCCCCAGCATTTT

V: TRBV10-3
D: TRBD1
J: TRBJ2-5
size: .
CDR3: CAISESQITATGGSGTQYF
DNA: TGTGCCATCAGTGAGTCCCAAATCACGGCGACAGGGGGCAGCGGGACCCAGTACTTC

V: TRBV27
D: .
J: TRBJ1-6
size: .
CDR3: CASRSDSSPLHF
DNA: TGTGCCAGCAGGTCCGATTCCTCACCCCTCCACTTT

V: TRBV9
D: .
J: TRBJ2-5
size: once
CDR3: CASSVGTLFGAQYF
DNA: TGTGCCAGCAGCGTAGGAACGCTCTTCGGGGCCCAGTACTTC

V: TRBV7-2
D: .
J: TRBJ1-5
size: .
CDR3: CASSLDQGQPQHF
DNA: TGTGCCAGCAGCTTAGATCAGGGCCAGCCCCAGCATTTT

V: TRBV6-1
D: .
J: TRBJ2-2
size: .
CDR3: CATHPGWANTGELFF
DNA: TGTGCCACCCACCCAGGGTGGGCTAACACCGGGGAGCTGTTTTTT

V: TRBV10-3
D: .
J: TRBJ1-5
size: .
CDR3: CAISDPGGQGNSNQPQHF
DNA: TGTGCCATCAGTGATCCCGGAGGGCAGGGGAATAGCAATCAGCCCCAGCATTTT

V: TRBV9
D: .
J: TRBJ2-2
size: .
CDR3: CASSVDSGQGRTGELFF
DNA: TGTGCCAGCAGCGTAGACTCCGGGCAGGGAAGGACCGGGGAGCTGTTTTTT

V: TRBV5-4
D: .
J: TRBJ2-2
size: .
CDR3: CASSFRTKNTGELFF
DNA: TGTGCCAGCAGCTTTAGGACTAAAAACACCGGGGAGCTGTTTTTT

V: TRBV13
D: .
J: TRBJ1-3
size: .
CDR3: CASSLNRVSGNTIYF
DNA: TGTGCTAGCAGCTTGAACAGGGTCTCTGGAAACACCATATATTTT

V: TRBV5-1
D: .
J: TRBJ1-2
size: .
CDR3: CASSFVQSYGYTF
DNA: TGCGCCAGCAGCTTCGTGCAATCCTATGGCTACACCTTC

V: TRBV7-2
D: .
J: TRBJ1-3
size: .
CDR3: CASRSGGSGNTIYF
DNA: TGTGCCAGCAGGTCGGGGGGCTCTGGAAACACCATATATTTT

V: TRBV7-9
D: .
J: TRBJ1-1
size: .
CDR3: CASSLGAGTAFF
DNA: TGTGCCAGCAGCTTAGGGGCCGGTACGGCTTTCTTT

V: TRBV15
D: .
J: TRBJ1-6
size: .
CDR3: CATATTRGILTYNSPLHF
DNA: TGTGCCACCGCGACCACACGGGGCATCCTAACCTATAATTCACCCCTCCACTTT

V: TRBV10-3
D: .
J: TRBJ1-6
size: .
CDR3: CAISESEPINSPLHF
DNA: TGTGCCATCAGTGAGTCTGAACCGATAAATTCACCCCTCCACTTT

V: TRBV10-3
D: TRBD1
J: TRBJ1-2
size: .
CDR3: CAVARQGTNYGYTF
DNA: TGTGCCGTCGCCCGACAGGGGACTAACTATGGCTACACCTTC

V: TRBV28
D: .
J: TRBJ2-7
size: .
CDR3: CASKGLYYEQYF
DNA: TGTGCCAGCAAGGGTCTTTACTACGAGCAGTACTTC

V: TRBV7-3
D: .
J: TRBJ1-2
size: many
CDR3: CASSLTREDGYTF
DNA: TGTGCCAGCAGCTTAACCAGGGAAGATGGCTACACCTTC

V: TRBV2
D: TRBD2
J: TRBJ2-7
size: .
CDR3: CASRPSGSTGEQYF
DNA: TGTGCCAGCAGGCCAAGCGGGAGTACGGGCGAGCAGTACTTC

V: TRBV7-3
D: .
J: TRBJ1-1
size: .
CDR3: CASSVTGPPGTEAFF
DNA: TGTGCCAGCAGCGTTACAGGGCCCCCCGGGACTGAAGCTTTCTTT

V: TRBV11-2
D: .
J: TRBJ2-5
size: .
CDR3: CASSPGRETQYF
DNA: TGTGCCAGCAGCCCCGGACGAGAGACCCAGTACTTC

V: TRBV20-1
D: .
J: TRBJ2-7
size: .
CDR3: CSARDHYEQYF
DNA: TGCAGTGCTAGAGATCACTACGAGCAGTACTTC

V: TRBV28
D: .
J: TRBJ1-6
size: .
CDR3: CASSSPRGVTNLPLHF
DNA: TGTGCCAGCAGTTCCCCACGAGGGGTGACTAATTTACCCCTCCACTTT

V: TRBV28
D: .
J: TRBJ2-7
size: .
CDR3: CASSLNRVVYEQYF
DNA: TGTGCCAGCAGTTTAAACAGGGTGGTCTACGAGCAGTACTTC

V: TRBV30
D: .
J: TRBJ1-1
size: .
CDR3: CAWSVLESPAFF
DNA: TGTGCCTGGAGTGTACTGGAGAGTCCGGCTTTCTTT

V: TRBV30
D: .
J: TRBJ2-6
size: .
CDR3: CAWSASGANVLTF
DNA: TGTGCCTGGAGTGCATCTGGGGCCAACGTCCTGACTTTC

V: TRBV6-6
D: .
J: TRBJ1-2
size: .
CDR3: CASSYDGRFRDGYTF
DNA: TGTGCCAGCAGTTACGACGGGCGGTTTAGGGATGGCTACACCTTC

V: TRBV5-7
D: .
J: TRBJ1-1
size: .
CDR3: CASSLGAGSEYSSEAFF
DNA: TGTGCCAGCAGCTTGGGGGCGGGGTCCGAATATTCATCTGAAGCTTTCTTT

V: TRBV4-2
D: TRBD2
J: TRBJ2-2
size: .
CDR3: CASSPAERGTVTGELFF
DNA: TGTGCCAGCAGCCCAGCGGAGCGGGGGACCGTGACCGGGGAGCTGTTTTTT

V: TRBV7-8
D: .
J: TRBJ2-7
size: .
CDR3: CASSFSRDYEQYF
DNA: TGTGCCAGCAGCTTCTCCAGGGACTACGAGCAGTACTTC

V: TRBV18
D: .
J: TRBJ1-2
size: .
CDR3: CASSYGRTYGYTF
DNA: TGTGCCAGCTCATACGGACGGACTTATGGCTACACCTTC

V: TRBV28
D: TRBD1
J: TRBJ1-1
size: .
CDR3: CASSPRTGGWSPEAFF
DNA: TGTGCCAGCAGTCCACGGACAGGGGGCTGGAGCCCTGAAGCTTTCTTT

V: TRBV6-1
D: .
J: TRBJ1-5
size: .
CDR3: CASTLQGTEPQHF
DNA: TGTGCCAGCACCCTACAGGGCACAGAGCCCCAGCATTTT

V: TRBV6-1
D: .
J: TRBJ1-2
size: once
CDR3: CASGGRGQPYGYTF
DNA: TGTGCCAGCGGGGGGAGGGGACAACCCTATGGCTACACCTTC

V: TRBV7-9
D: .
J: TRBJ2-5
size: .
CDR3: CASSTLEVRETQYF
DNA: TGTGCCAGCAGCACCCTGGAAGTTAGGGAGACCCAGTACTTC

V: TRBV12-5
D: .
J: TRBJ1-1
size: .
CDR3: CASGLQGGTEAFF
DNA: TGTGCTAGTGGTTTACAGGGAGGCACTGAAGCTTTCTTT

V: TRBV16
D: TRBD1
J: TRBJ2-3
size: .
CDR3: CASTSSTGQPTDTQYF
DNA: TGTGCCAGCACCTCGTCCACGGGACAGCCCACAGATACGCAGTATTTT

V: TRBV6-1
D: .
J: TRBJ2-7
size: .
CDR3: CASREGQGTYEQYF
DNA: TGTGCCAGCAGGGAAGGGCAGGGGACCTACGAGCAGTACTTC

V: TRBV10-2
D: .
J: TRBJ2-2
size: .
CDR3: CASSFTGELFF
DNA: TGCGCCAGCAGTTTTACAGGGGAGCTGTTTTTT

V: TRBV30
D: .
J: TRBJ1-2
size: .
CDR3: CAWSYNLYGYTF
DNA: TGTGCCTGGAGTTATAACCTCTATGGCTACACCTTC

V: TRBV5-1
D: .
J: TRBJ1-5
size: .
CDR3: CASSLRSGPWPQHF
DNA: TGCGCCAGCAGCCTTCGGTCGGGCCCCTGGCCCCAGCATTTT

V: TRBV11-3
D: TRBD1
J: TRBJ2-3
size: .
CDR3: CASSLFQGADTQYF
DNA: TGTGCCAGCAGCTTGTTTCAGGGGGCAGATACGCAGTATTTT

V: TRBV6-4
D: .
J: TRBJ2-3
size: once
CDR3: CASSLQGSSTDTQYF
DNA: TGTGCCAGCAGTCTACAGGGCTCTAGCACAGATACGCAGTATTTT

V: TRBV28
D: TRBD2
J: TRBJ2-7
size: .
CDR3: CASSPASGGSYEQYF
DNA: TGTGCCAGCAGTCCCGCTAGCGGGGGGTCCTACGAGCAGTACTTC

V: TRBV2
D: .
J: TRBJ2-7
size: .
CDR3: CASSPPSQGGSYEQYF
DNA: TGTGCCAGCAGTCCCCCGAGTCAGGGGGGCTCCTACGAGCAGTACTTC

V: TRBV27
D: TRBD2
J: TRBJ2-7
size: .
CDR3: CASSLQAGGTYEQYF
DNA: TGTGCCAGCAGTTTACAAGCGGGGGGTACCTACGAGCAGTACTTC

V: TRBV7-2
D: TRBD1
J: TRBJ1-1
size: .
CDR3: CASSLWRDSIMNTEAFF
DNA: TGTGCCAGCAGCTTATGGCGGGACAGTATCATGAACACTGAAGCTTTCTTT

V: TRBV29-1
D: .
J: TRBJ1-2
size: once
CDR3: CSVDTSNYGYTF
DNA: TGCAGCGTTGACACCTCAAACTATGGCTACACCTTC

V: TRBV6-5
D: .
J: TRBJ1-4
size: .
CDR3: CASSRSHNEKLFF
DNA: TGTGCCAGCAGTCGGTCACATAATGAAAAACTGTTTTTT

V: TRBV27
D: .
J: TRBJ2-3
size: .
CDR3: CASSPPSRTQYF
DNA: TGTGCCAGCAGTCCCCCATCTCGGACGCAGTATTTT

V: TRBV30
D: TRBD1
J: TRBJ1-6
size: once
CDR3: CAWSGQGNSPLHF
DNA: TGTGCCTGGAGCGGACAGGGGAATTCACCCCTCCACTTT

V: TRBV19
D: TRBD1
J: TRBJ2-2
size: .
CDR3: CASTFDRVRTGELFF
DNA: TGTGCCAGTACCTTCGACAGGGTCAGAACCGGGGAGCTGTTTTTT

V: TRBV4-3
D: TRBD1
J: TRBJ2-7
size: .
CDR3: CASSQRNNRGEQYF
DNA: TGCGCCAGCAGCCAGCGTAATAACAGGGGCGAGCAGTACTTC

V: TRBV7-9
D: .
J: TRBJ1-6
size: .
CDR3: CASSSLNSPLHF
DNA: TGTGCCAGCAGCTCGCTGAATTCACCCCTCCACTTT

V: TRBV9
D: TRBD1
J: TRBJ2-2
size: .
CDR3: CASSVSTGANTGELFF
DNA: TGTGCCAGCAGCGTCAGTACAGGGGCGAACACCGGGGAGCTGTTTTTT

V: TRBV5-6
D: .
J: TRBJ1-1
size: once
CDR3: CASRHLDVNTEAFF
DNA: TGTGCCAGCAGGCACCTAGACGTGAACACTGAAGCTTTCTTT

V: TRBV6-5
D: .
J: TRBJ2-2
size: .
CDR3: CASSYGANENTGELFF
DNA: TGTGCCAGCAGTTACGGAGCTAACGAAAACACCGGGGAGCTGTTTTTT

V: TRBV5-6
D: .
J: TRBJ2-5
size: once
CDR3: CASSSDRTVEGETQYF
DNA: TGTGCCAGCAGCTCCGACAGGACAGTGGAAGGAGAGACCCAGTACTTC

V: TRBV6-1
D: TRBD1
J: TRBJ1-2
size: .
CDR3: CASSEGAAGGSYGYTF
DNA: TGTGCCAGCAGTGAAGGGGCCGCAGGGGGCAGCTATGGCTACACCTTC